Listed below are T cell receptor beta chains from one sample, sequenced in a study of cytomegalovirus exposure and HLA in healthy donors. Using immunoSEQ multiplex PCR, the repertoire was profiled, and TCRdb retains in-frame clones only, with some absent. The table includes around 140,000 clones, around 80% detected once. The source material was PBMCs. These receptors came from a man younger than 35 in good health and CMV-seropositive. Both conserved end residues are trimmed from each CDR3. A D gene is named only where the DNA matches it firmly.

TRBJ2-2 TRBV11-2 . ASSPGQTGELF
TRBJ2-5 TRBV7-9 TRBD2 ASSSGLAQETQY
TRBJ2-7 TRBV5-1 TRBD2 ASRGASGRYEQY
TRBJ2-7 TRBV5-1 . ASSPGPRAEQY
TRBJ2-7 TRBV2 . ASSGSSYEQY
TRBJ2-1 TRBV10-3 TRBD1 AISEPTGQGGFNEQF
TRBJ1-1 TRBV5-4 . ASSLVKNTEAF
TRBJ2-3 TRBV30 TRBD2 AWSAGTSGSTDTQY
TRBJ2-5 TRBV7-9 TRBD1 ASSPWGQGSSEKTQY
TRBJ1-5 TRBV27 . ASRYLGAGPYSNQPQH
TRBJ2-7 TRBV4-1 TRBD2 ASSQKVSGLAYYEQY
TRBJ2-7 TRBV5-1 TRBD2 ASSPLAGGYEQY
TRBJ1-1 TRBV11-2 . ASSVWDKTMNTEAF
TRBJ1-2 TRBV5-4 TRBD1 ASSSSGTGRYT
TRBJ2-3 TRBV7-9 TRBD1 ASSLSGQGIDTQY
TRBJ2-5 TRBV6-6 . ASRQQGSQTQY
TRBJ2-3 TRBV5-1 TRBD1 ASYGTETRDTQY